The entry below gives a single TCR beta chain sequence along with its context. The sample has other DNA sequences that encode this CDR3 too. These data originate in a study of shared clonotypes between healthy human individuals. Study-wide context: Three plates each covered CD4 naive and memory; CD8 naive two, CD8 memory one.

A deep-level run was used for the assay. In the authors' workflow: From ImmunoSEQ came sequences covering only the junction and carrying no quality scores, so filtering differed. Sequencing was performed with immunoSEQ multiplex PCR; in TCRdb, only in-frame clones are kept and a portion is missing. Clone size and V and J calls were adopted from that table, with D and trimming inferred from the DNA. The sample lists over 2,000,000 clones; over 85% were seen once. Trimming took off 3 bases at V and 7 bases at J, with 5 bases between the two ends. This CDR3 contains 11 residues. The V gene's germline CDR1 is SGDLS and CDR2 YYNGEE. The naive CD8 population came from CD45RO-negative cells selected for CCR7, without terminally differentiated effector memory CD45RA+ cells. Every contributor of samples was a Caucasian grown-up residing in Nashville, Tennessee.

The J gene is TRBJ2-1, the V gene TRBV9; D uncertain. The sample consisted of naive CD8+ T cells from PBMCs. The TCR was taken from a man younger than 30 in good health. Some clones in this sample may be carry-over from other donors' samples. The CDR3 here is CASSEPNEQFF. CDR3 coding DNA: TGTGCCAGCAGCGAGCCGAATGAGCAGTTCTTC.